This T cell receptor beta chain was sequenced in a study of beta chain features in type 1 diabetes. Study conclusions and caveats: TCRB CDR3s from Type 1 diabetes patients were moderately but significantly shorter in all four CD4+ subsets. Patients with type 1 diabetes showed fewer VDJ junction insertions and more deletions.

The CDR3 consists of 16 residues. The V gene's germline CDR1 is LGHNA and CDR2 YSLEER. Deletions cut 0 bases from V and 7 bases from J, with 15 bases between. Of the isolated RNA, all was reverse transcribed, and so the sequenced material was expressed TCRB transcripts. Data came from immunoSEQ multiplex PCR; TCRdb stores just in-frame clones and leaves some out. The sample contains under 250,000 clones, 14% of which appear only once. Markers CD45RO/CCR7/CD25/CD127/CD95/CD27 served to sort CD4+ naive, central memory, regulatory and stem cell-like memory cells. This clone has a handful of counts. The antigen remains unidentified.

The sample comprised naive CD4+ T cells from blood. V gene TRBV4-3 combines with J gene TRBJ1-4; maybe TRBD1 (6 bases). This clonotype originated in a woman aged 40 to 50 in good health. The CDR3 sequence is CASSQDMTGSAEKLFF. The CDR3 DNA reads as TGCGCCAGCAGCCAAGATATGACAGGATCTGCTGAAAAACTGTTTTTT.